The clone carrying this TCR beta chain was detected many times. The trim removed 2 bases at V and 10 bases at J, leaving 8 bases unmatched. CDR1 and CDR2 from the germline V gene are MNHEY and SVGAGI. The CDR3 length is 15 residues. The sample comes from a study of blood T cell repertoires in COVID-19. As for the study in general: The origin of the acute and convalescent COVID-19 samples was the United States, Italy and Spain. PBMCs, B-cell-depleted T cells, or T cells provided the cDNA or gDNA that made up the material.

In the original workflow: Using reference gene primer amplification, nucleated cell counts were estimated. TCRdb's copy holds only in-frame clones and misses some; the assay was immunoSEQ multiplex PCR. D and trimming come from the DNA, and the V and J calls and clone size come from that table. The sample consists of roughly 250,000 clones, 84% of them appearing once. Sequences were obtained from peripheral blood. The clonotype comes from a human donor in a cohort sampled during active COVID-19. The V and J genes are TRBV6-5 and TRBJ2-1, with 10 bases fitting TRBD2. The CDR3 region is CASSYRSSGSWEQFF. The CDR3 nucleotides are TGTGCCAGCAGTTACCGCTCTAGCGGGAGTTGGGAGCAGTTCTTC.